This entry features one T cell receptor (beta chain) sequence. Its antigen is undetermined. This entry is derived from a study of response to subunit inactivated influenza vaccine. Study-wide findings and caveats: Authors suggested that a seasonal influenza vaccination recruits few new T cells each time.

The germline V and J ends were trimmed by 3 bases and 6 bases, with 15 bases remaining between them. The length of the CDR3 is 15 residues. CDR1 and CDR2 (germline): MNHEY, SMNVEV (reference sequence). In TCRdb, the RT-PCR reads were re-called with MiXCR into one record per CDR3 protein. Of some 160,000 distinct CDR3 sequences listed, approximately 11% are singletons. The J gene is TRBJ2-1, the V gene TRBV27; no definite D call. The sequence came from a man aged 50 or older who received an inactivated influenza vaccine. Source: non-naive T cells sorted from PBMCs, taken roughly 45 days after vaccination. The CDR3, as DNA: TGTGCCAGCAGTTTGCGATACAACACGCGCAATGAGCAGTTCTTC. Translating it yields CASSLRYNTRNEQFF.